This passage covers 32 T cell receptor beta chains from one sample sequenced in a study of blood T cells in healthy people across ages. Primers used in a second PCR of roughly 7 to 12 cycles were a sample-barcoded 5' primer and a J-beta primer mix. From the 5' RACE reads, TCRdb called clonotypes with MiXCR, one entry per CDR3 protein. The table lists about 600,000 distinct CDR3 sequences, 45% to 55% of them singletons, with roughly 24% in the top ten. The specimen sequenced was blood. The origin of the receptors is an older man in good health.

The sample holds one count of this clonotype. V gene TRBV7-2 combines with J gene TRBJ2-7; no clear D gene. This CDR3 spans 15 amino acids. CDR1 and CDR2 (germline): SGHTA, FQGNSA. V was clipped by 0 bases and J by 3 bases, with 12 bases between them. The CDR3 loop reads CASSLAPRHSYEQYF. The CDR3 nucleotides are TGTGCCAGCAGCTTAGCGCCGAGACATAGCTACGAGCAGTACTTC. The variable domain in full, with the rest retrieved from reference TRBV7-2 and TRBJ2-7, is GAGVSQSPSNKVTEKGKDVELRCDPISGHTALYWYRQSLGQGLEFLIYFQGNSAPDKSGLPSDRFSAERTGGSVSTLTIQRTQQEDSAVYLCASSLAPRHSYEQYFGPGTRLTVT.

The rearrangement uses TRBV5-1 and TRBJ2-4, with TRBD2 matching over 8 bases. The J call may be incorrect, as the DNA end agrees better with TRBJ2-7. There are 14 residues in the CDR3. From germline, CDR1 is SGHRS and CDR2 YFSETQ. In nucleotides, the CDR3 is TGCGCCAGCAGCTCCGGGACTAGTAGTTACGAGCAGTACTTC. Translating it yields CASSSGTSSYEQYF.

The rearrangement joins TRBV7-9 to TRBJ2-5; maybe TRBD2 (6 bases). CDR3 size: 17 residues. CDR1 is SEHNR, CDR2 FQNEAQ, per germline (reference sequence). The germline V and J ends were trimmed by 1 base and 2 bases, with 17 bases remaining between them. The CDR3 here is CASSLGVGGGVQETQYF. CDR3 sequence (DNA): TGTGCCAGCAGCTTAGGGGTCGGAGGAGGGGTTCAAGAGACCCAGTACTTC.

The V and J genes are TRBV7-2 and TRBJ1-1, with TRBD1 as a possible D gene (5 bases). The V and J ends lost 6 bases and 4 bases respectively, with 18 bases between them. Germline CDR1 and CDR2: SGHTA and FQGNSA. The CDR3 contains 15 residues. The CDR3 loop is CASSWAGTEGTEAFF. The CDR3 DNA sequence: TGTGCCAGCAGTTGGGCCGGGACGGAGGGCACTGAAGCTTTCTTT.

This clonotype was found once. The V gene is TRBV25-1, the J gene TRBJ2-1; D is ambiguous. Trimming pared 6 bases from V and 7 bases from J, leaving 10 bases between. The germline CDR1 and CDR2 sequences are MGHDK and SYGVNS. This CDR3 has 12 amino acids. In DNA, the CDR3 is TGTGCCAGCAGGGTAGTCAGAAATGAGCAGTTCTTC. Its protein product is CASRVVRNEQFF.

The chain employs TRBV10-3 and TRBJ1-1; D not certain. V dropped 2 bases and J dropped 6 bases, with 10 bases sitting between them. The germline gives CDR1 ENHRY, CDR2 SYGVKD. CDR3 size: 13 residues. The CDR3 sequence is CAISEPRKAEAFF. The CDR3 DNA sequence: TGTGCCATCAGTGAGCCGCGGAAGGCTGAAGCTTTCTTT.

CDR3 nucleotides: TGTGCCATCAGCGTATCGGGACAGGGAATCTACGAGCAGTACTTC. Translating it yields CAISVSGQGIYEQYF. The chain couples TRBV10-3 to TRBJ2-7; 9 nucleotides line up with TRBD1. With 6 bases clipped from V and 3 bases from J, the junction kept 9 bases outside the gene matches. The germline V gene encodes CDR1 ENHRY and CDR2 SYGVKD. The CDR3 has 15 amino acids.

Note on this clonotype: Possible read error: a much larger clone is one base away. The chain uses TRBV12-3 or TRBV12-4 and TRBJ2-5, with D possibly being TRBD2 (5 bases). The last part of the DNA fits TRBJ2-7 better; the J call may be wrong. The CDR3 has 13 amino acids. CDR3 loop: CAISVEGTYEQYF. CDR3 in DNA: TGTGCCATCAGTGTCGAGGGAACTTACGAGCAGTACTTC.

This clonotype occurred a few times. The CDR3 region has the DNA TGCGCCAGCAGCCAAGTGGGGAGAAACACAGATACGCAGTATTTT. Protein: CASSQVGRNTDTQYF. The chain combines TRBV4-3 with TRBJ2-3, with D possibly matching TRBD2 (5 bases). Germline V gene data show CDR1 as LGHNA and CDR2 as YSLEER. This CDR3 has 15 amino acids. V was pared by 1 base and J by 2 bases, with 10 bases between.

The chain has TRBV20-1 and TRBJ2-5, with 8 bases fitting TRBD2. V shed 5 bases, J shed 3 bases, and the junction held 5 bases outside the gene matches. This CDR3 contains 13 residues. CDR1 DFQATT and CDR2 SNEGSKA come from the germline V gene (reference sequence). CDR3 protein: CSALEGLEETQYF. The CDR3, as DNA: TGCAGTGCTTTGGAGGGACTAGAAGAGACCCAGTACTTC.

This clonotype was observed a few times. The V call is TRBV6-6, the J call TRBJ1-5; possibly TRBD1 for D (5 bases). From germline, CDR1 is MNHNY and CDR2 SVGAGI (reference sequence). The CDR3 length is 14 residues. V lost 7 bases, J lost 7 bases, and 17 bases lay in between. CDR3 sequence reads: CASISKAEGQPQHF. CDR3 sequence (DNA): TGTGCCAGCATCTCCAAAGCCGAGGGGCAGCCCCAGCATTTT.

This clonotype was observed a few times. The chain joins TRBV24-1 to TRBJ1-2, with 7 bases identical to TRBD1. Germline-derived CDR1 and CDR2 are KGHDR and SFDVKD. After removal of 4 bases from V and 5 bases from J, the junction contained 15 bases not matched to a gene. CDR3 length: 17 amino acids. The DNA of the CDR3 is TGTGCCACCAGTGACCCGTCCCCCGGGACAGCGGTTTATGGCTACACCTTC. This translates into CATSDPSPGTAVYGYTF.

About this clonotype itself: It may be a read error: a sequence one base away is much more abundant. The V gene is TRBV6-1, the J gene TRBJ1-1; the match to TRBD1 covers 9 bases. CDR1 is MNHNS and CDR2 is SASEGT in the germline V gene. The CDR3 extends over 16 amino acids. The CDR3 nucleotides are TGTGCCGGCAGCCCCGGGACAGGGACTGTGGGGACTGAAGCTTTCTTT. It translates to CAGSPGTGTVGTEAFF.

There are many counts of this clonotype. This chain uses TRBV7-2 with TRBJ2-3, with 11 bases aligning to TRBD2. V shed 5 bases, J shed 2 bases, and the junction held 6 bases outside the gene matches. Germline V gene lookup returns CDR1 SGHTA and CDR2 FQGNSA. The CDR3 runs 16 residues. CDR3 DNA: TGTGCCAGCAGCACTAGCGGGAGTCTATTCACAGATACGCAGTATTTT. It codes for CASSTSGSLFTDTQYF.

This clonotype was observed many times. The chain recombines TRBV20-1 with TRBJ2-7; no clear D gene. The end of the DNA fits TRBJ2-5 better, so the J call may be wrong. CDR3 size: 11 residues. CDR1 and CDR2 from the germline V gene are DFQATT and SNEGSKA (reference sequence). Here the CDR3 reads CSARKGETQYF. The CDR3 DNA follows: TGCAGTGCGCGGAAAGGGGAGACCCAGTACTTC.

This chain joins TRBV29-1 and TRBJ1-3; no definite D call. The CDR3 contains 13 residues. V shed 4 bases and J shed 0 bases, with 7 bases lying between them. Germline loops: CDR1 SQVTM, CDR2 ANQGSEA. In DNA, the CDR3 is TGCAGCGTTGTAACCCACTCTGGAAACACCATATATTTT. It is translated as CSVVTHSGNTIYF.

The J gene is TRBJ2-5, the V gene TRBV5-1; TRBD1 is a possible D gene (5 bases). This CDR3 is 13 amino acids long. The germline V gene encodes CDR1 SGHRS and CDR2 YFSETQ. Deletions cut 5 bases from V and 9 bases from J, with 17 bases between. This CDR3 reads CASRDQGVEAQYF. Here the CDR3 DNA reads TGCGCCAGCAGGGACCAGGGCGTCGAGGCCCAGTACTTC.

V gene TRBV7-2 combines with J gene TRBJ2-7; 7 bases agree with TRBD1. CDR3 length: 13 residues. CDR1 SGHTA and CDR2 FQGNSA come from the germline V gene. V shed 5 bases and J 6 bases; nucleotides not matched to a gene: 7. CDR3 residues: CASSPTGTAEQYF. The CDR3 DNA is TGTGCCAGCAGCCCGACAGGGACGGCCGAGCAGTACTTC.

A word on this clonotype: One end of the junction does not line up with germline, which may come from a read error. The chain recombines TRBV29-1 with TRBJ2-1, with 7 bases identical to TRBD1. The CDR3 has 14 residues. Germline lookup yields CDR1 SQVTM and CDR2 ANQGSEA. CDR3 residues: CGVGRGRQYNEQFF. The CDR3 DNA follows: TGCGGCGTGGGTAGGGGGCGCCAGTACAATGAGCAGTTCTTC.

J is TRBJ2-3 and V is TRBV10-2; D is undetermined. Germline V gives CDR1 WSHSY, CDR2 SAAADI. The CDR3 loop spans 13 amino acids. The V end lost 6 bases, the J end lost 2 bases, and 9 bases lay between the germline ends. The CDR3 bases are TGCGCCAGCAGCGGCTGGTTCACAGATACGCAGTATTTT. This sequence encodes CASSGWFTDTQYF.

J is TRBJ1-4 and V is TRBV4-2; the D gene is possibly TRBD1 (5 bases). The CDR3 extends over 15 amino acids. Germline CDR1 LGHNA, CDR2 YNFKEQ. Trimming left V 4 bases short and J 5 bases short, with 14 bases between. This CDR3 reads CASSRISQGNEKLFF. CDR3 DNA sequence: TGTGCCAGCAGCCGAATCAGCCAGGGAAATGAAAAACTGTTTTTT.

V usage is TRBV2 and J usage is TRBJ1-1; 7 bases map to TRBD1. V lost 7 bases to trimming and J lost 8 bases; unmatched junction nucleotides: 7. This CDR3 has 12 residues. Germline CDR1 SNHLY, CDR2 FYNNEI. The CDR3 region has the DNA TGTGCCAGCACCGATCAGGGGGTAGAAGCTTTCTTT. Amino acids: CASTDQGVEAFF.

This clonotype was recorded once. The chain joins TRBV20-1 to TRBJ2-5; D may correspond to TRBD1 or TRBD2 (6 bases each). V lost 6 bases to trimming and J lost 5 bases, with 22 bases between them. The V gene's germline CDR1 is DFQATT and CDR2 SNEGSKA (reference sequence). The CDR3 extends over 15 amino acids. Written as DNA, the CDR3 is TGCAGTGCCACTTCGGCTGGGGGGCGCGGCGAGACCCAGTACTTC. It specifies CSATSAGGRGETQYF.

The chain carries TRBV20-1 and TRBJ2-1, with 11 nucleotides matching TRBD2. Germline trimming cut 4 bases from V and 3 bases from J; bases unmatched to any gene: 8. This CDR3 spans 16 amino acids. Germline CDR1 reads DFQATT; CDR2 reads SNEGSKA (reference sequence). CDR3 DNA sequence: TGCAGTGCTACTAAGCCGACTAGCGGGGACTACAATGAGCAGTTCTTC. Amino acids: CSATKPTSGDYNEQFF.

As to this clonotype: A junction end diverges from the germline sequence, so it may reflect a read error. The chain joins TRBV7-2 to TRBJ2-6; TRBD1 agrees at 9 bases. The CDR3 is 15 residues long. CDR1 and CDR2 (germline): SGHTA, FQGNSA. CDR3 in amino acids: CASSQQGAGANVPTF. CDR3 bases: TGTGCCAGCAGCCAACAGGGGGCTGGGGCCAACGTCCCGACTTTC.

The J gene is TRBJ2-1, the V gene TRBV20-1; TRBD2 aligns across 7 bases. TRBJ2-7 explains the end of the DNA better; the J call may be wrong. The CDR3 extends over 15 amino acids. From germline, CDR1 is DFQATT and CDR2 SNEGSKA (reference sequence). CDR3 in amino acids: CSARESSGNYNEQYF. The CDR3 DNA follows: TGCAGTGCTAGAGAGTCTAGCGGAAACTACAATGAGCAGTACTTC.

This clonotype was found many times. The CDR3 DNA is TGTGCCAGCAGTAGGACAGACAGTAGCAATCAGCCCCAGCATTTT. This sequence encodes CASSRTDSSNQPQHF. The chain links TRBV6-5 to TRBJ1-5; D may be TRBD1 (6 bases). CDR3 size: 15 residues. Looked up from germline, CDR1 is MNHEY and CDR2 is SVGAGI. V was shortened by 5 bases and J by 0 bases, with 11 bases between the two germline ends.

This clonotype was recorded a few times. CDR3 DNA sequence: TGCAGTGCTACCGGGACAGGCTATGGCTACACCTTC. Protein: CSATGTGYGYTF. The gene calls are TRBV20-1 and TRBJ1-2; 8 bases line up with TRBD1. There are 12 residues in the CDR3. From germline, CDR1 is DFQATT and CDR2 SNEGSKA (reference sequence). Unmatched junction bases numbered 2, after V lost 4 bases and J lost 4 bases.

The J gene is TRBJ1-6, the V gene TRBV5-6; weak D call: TRBD1 (6 bases). This CDR3 has 17 amino acids. Per the germline V gene, CDR1 is SGHDT and CDR2 is YYEEEE. Trimming shortened V by 4 bases and J by 0 bases, and 14 bases separated the two germline ends. CDR3 residues: CASSHQGSRSYNSPLHF. CDR3 in DNA: TGTGCCAGCAGCCATCAGGGGTCGCGCTCCTATAATTCACCCCTCCACTTT.

The V call is TRBV12-3 or TRBV12-4, the J call TRBJ1-6; tentative D call: TRBD1 (6 bases). The V end was cut by 6 bases, the J end by 9 bases, with 15 bases between. The CDR3 runs 14 residues. This CDR3 reads CASSLPGGASPLHF. The CDR3 coding sequence is TGTGCCAGCAGCCTCCCGGGGGGGGCTTCACCCCTCCACTTT.

The chain recombines TRBV28 with TRBJ2-3, with 7 bases identical to TRBD1. CDR3 length equals 15 residues. Germline V gene lookup returns CDR1 MDHEN and CDR2 SYDVKM. The trim removed 4 bases at V and 1 base at J, leaving 5 bases unmatched. CDR3 DNA: TGTGCCAGCAGTTCACCGACAGGGCGCACAGATACGCAGTATTTT. It yields the protein CASSSPTGRTDTQYF.

V is TRBV12-3 or TRBV12-4 and J is TRBJ1-4; 7 nucleotides align to TRBD1. The CDR3 runs to 14 residues. The J segment lost 7 bases and the V segment lost 6 bases, leaving 8 bases of the junction unmatched. The CDR3 coding sequence is TGTGCCAGCAGCTCTCGGGACAGAGTTGAAAAACTGTTTTTT. Translation: CASSSRDRVEKLFF.